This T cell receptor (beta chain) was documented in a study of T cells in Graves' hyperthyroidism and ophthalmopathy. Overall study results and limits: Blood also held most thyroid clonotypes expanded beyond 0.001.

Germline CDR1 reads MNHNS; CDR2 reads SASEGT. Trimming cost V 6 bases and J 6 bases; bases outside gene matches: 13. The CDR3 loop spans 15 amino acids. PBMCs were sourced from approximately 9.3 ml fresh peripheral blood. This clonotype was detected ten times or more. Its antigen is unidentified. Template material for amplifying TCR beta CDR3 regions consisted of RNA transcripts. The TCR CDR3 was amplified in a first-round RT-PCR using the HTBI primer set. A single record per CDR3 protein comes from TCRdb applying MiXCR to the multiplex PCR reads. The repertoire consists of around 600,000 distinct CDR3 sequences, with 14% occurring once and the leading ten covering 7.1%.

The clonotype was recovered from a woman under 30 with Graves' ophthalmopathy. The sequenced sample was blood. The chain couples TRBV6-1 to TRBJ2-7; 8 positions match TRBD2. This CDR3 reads CASRNPGPLAGEQYF. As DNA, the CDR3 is TGTGCCAGCAGGAACCCCGGTCCGCTAGCGGGCGAGCAGTACTTC.